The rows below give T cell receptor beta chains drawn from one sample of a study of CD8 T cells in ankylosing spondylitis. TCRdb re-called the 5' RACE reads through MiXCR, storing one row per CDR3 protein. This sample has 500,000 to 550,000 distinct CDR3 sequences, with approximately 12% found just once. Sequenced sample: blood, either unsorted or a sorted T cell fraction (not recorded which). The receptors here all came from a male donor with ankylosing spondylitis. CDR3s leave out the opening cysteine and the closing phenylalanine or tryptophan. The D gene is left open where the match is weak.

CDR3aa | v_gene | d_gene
ASSSPGTLMDIQY | TRBV5-1 | NA
ASRRANTEAF | TRBV7-2 | NA
ASRGQLAKNIQY | TRBV6-1 | TRBD1
ATSRDMERDEDQPQH | TRBV15 | NA
ASSPSVGAGNSPLH | TRBV12-3/TRBV12-4 | NA
ASSVDTSGSSDTQY | TRBV9 | TRBD2
ASSLGRNTQY | TRBV7-2 | NA
ATSRDLLGGETQY | TRBV15 | NA
ATSDTWVDEQF | TRBV24-1 | NA
ASSPGGGEKLF | TRBV7-2 | NA
SARLLAGESNEQF | TRBV20-1 | TRBD2
ASSLEMEIEAKNIQY | TRBV12-3/TRBV12-4 | NA
SARDRKLAGGPIEEQY | TRBV20-1 | TRBD2
ASSPPQRQGGDGYT | TRBV18 | NA
ASSLVGGAGQGRQTQY | TRBV11-2 | TRBD1
ASSSVRGGEQY | TRBV27 | NA
ASSPGAEAPLH | TRBV7-9 | NA
ASSLPRPREWAPNEQF | TRBV12-3/TRBV12-4 | TRBD2
ASSYYRGLDQY | TRBV6-2/TRBV6-3 | TRBD1
ASTDGTNTGELF | TRBV5-1 | NA
ASSEWWGNEQF | TRBV2 | NA
ASSPRGAHSGANVLT | TRBV11-2 | NA
SARPSGGNNQPQH | TRBV20-1 | NA